This TCR beta chain comes out of a study of T cell responses to AZD1222 COVID-19 vaccine. General study points: Rises in breadth and depth of Spike-specific TCRs came after two AZD1222 doses.

In regard to this clone: What it recognizes is unknown. A read error may account for a junction end that differs from germline.

This CDR3 spans 12 amino acids. Germline CDR1 LNHDA, CDR2 SQIVND (reference sequence). The method was immunoSEQ multiplex PCR; TCRdb's version includes in-frame clones alone and lacks a portion of them. The repertoire consists of approximately 99,000 clones, with approximately 89% occurring once and the leading ten covering about 3.3%. The receptor was derived from an adult in good health. V and J are TRBV19 and TRBJ1-2; TRBD1 might be the D (5 bases). Sequenced here: peripheral blood, sampled on day 0 of MenACWY control vaccination. The CDR3 loop reads CASSMDRGIGHF. The CDR3 DNA reads as TGTGCCAGTAGTATGGATCGGGGGATCGGACACTTC.